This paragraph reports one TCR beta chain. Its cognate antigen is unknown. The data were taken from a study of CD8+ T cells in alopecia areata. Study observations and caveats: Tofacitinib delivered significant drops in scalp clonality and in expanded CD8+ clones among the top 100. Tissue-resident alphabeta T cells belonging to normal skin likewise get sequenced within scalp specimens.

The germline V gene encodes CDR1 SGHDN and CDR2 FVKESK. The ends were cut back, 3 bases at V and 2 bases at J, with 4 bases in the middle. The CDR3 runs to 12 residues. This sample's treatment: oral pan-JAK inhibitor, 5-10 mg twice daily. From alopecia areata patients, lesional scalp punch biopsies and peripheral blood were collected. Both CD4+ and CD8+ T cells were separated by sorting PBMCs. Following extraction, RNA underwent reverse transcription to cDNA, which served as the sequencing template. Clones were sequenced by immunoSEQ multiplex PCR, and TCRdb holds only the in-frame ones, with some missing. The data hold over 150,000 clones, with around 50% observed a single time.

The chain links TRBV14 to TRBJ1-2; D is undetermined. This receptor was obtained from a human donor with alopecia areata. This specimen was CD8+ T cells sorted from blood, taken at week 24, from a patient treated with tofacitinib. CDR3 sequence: CASSQSNYGYTF. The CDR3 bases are TGTGCCAGCAGCCAGTCGAACTATGGCTACACCTTC.